The T cell receptor beta chain described here comes from a study of cytomegalovirus exposure and HLA in healthy donors. Overall study findings and caveats: Later on, a genetic analysis was performed. It linked a missense variant in DCLRE1C with V- and J-gene trimming of TCR beta.

With regard to this clone: No antigen is known for it.

The primer mix had 60 Vbeta and 13 Jbeta primers. The assay was immunoSEQ multiplex PCR, and TCRdb's table has in-frame clones only and misses some. The data show 100,000 to 150,000 clones, with approximately 82% seen just once and approximately 2.6% held by the top ten. The clonotype was recovered from a man aged 45-65 years in good health and CMV-seronegative. What was sequenced was PBMCs.

The CDR3 is CASLLSSGTGYGYTF. In DNA, the CDR3 is TGTGCCAGTCTACTATCAAGTGGTACTGGCTATGGCTACACCTTC. The chain employs TRBV2 and TRBJ1-2; D ambiguous. With 9 bases removed from V and 4 bases from J, the gap between germline ends came to 21 bases. This CDR3 spans 15 amino acids. The germline V gene has CDR1 SNHLY and CDR2 FYNNEI.